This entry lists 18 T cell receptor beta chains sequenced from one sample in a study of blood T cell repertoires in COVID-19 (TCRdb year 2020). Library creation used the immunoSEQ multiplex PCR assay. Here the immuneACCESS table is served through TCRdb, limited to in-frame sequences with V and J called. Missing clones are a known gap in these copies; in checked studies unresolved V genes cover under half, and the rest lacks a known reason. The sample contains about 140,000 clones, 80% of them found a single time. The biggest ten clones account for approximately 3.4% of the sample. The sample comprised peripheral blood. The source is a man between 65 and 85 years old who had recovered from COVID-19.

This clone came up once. The CDR3 here is CASSQDREGSYEQYF. CDR3 bases: TGCGCCAGCAGCCAAGATCGCGAGGGCTCCTACGAGCAGTACTTC. The chain recombines TRBV4-3 with TRBJ2-7; D perhaps matches TRBD2 (5 bases). Trimming stripped 0 bases from V and 0 bases from J, with 9 bases between. CDR1 is LGHNA, CDR2 YSLEER, per germline. The CDR3 loop spans 15 amino acids.

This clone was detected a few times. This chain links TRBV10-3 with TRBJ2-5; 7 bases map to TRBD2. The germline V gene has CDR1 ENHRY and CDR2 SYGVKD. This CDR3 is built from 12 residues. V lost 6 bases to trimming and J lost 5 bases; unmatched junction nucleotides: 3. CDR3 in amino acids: CAIRGREETQYF. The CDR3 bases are TGTGCCATCAGGGGGCGGGAGGAGACCCAGTACTTC.

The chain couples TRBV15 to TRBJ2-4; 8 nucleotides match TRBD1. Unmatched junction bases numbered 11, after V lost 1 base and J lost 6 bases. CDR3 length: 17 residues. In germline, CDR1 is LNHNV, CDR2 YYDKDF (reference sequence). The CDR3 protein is CATSRVTPRDRLNIQYF. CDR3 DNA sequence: TGTGCCACCAGCAGAGTCACTCCCCGGGACAGGTTAAACATTCAGTACTTC.

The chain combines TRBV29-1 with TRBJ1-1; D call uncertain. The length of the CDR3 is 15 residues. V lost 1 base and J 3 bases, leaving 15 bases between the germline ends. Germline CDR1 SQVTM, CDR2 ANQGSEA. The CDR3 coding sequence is TGCAGCGTTGAAGGATCTGTAGGCGGGCACACTGAAGCTTTCTTT. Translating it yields CSVEGSVGGHTEAFF.

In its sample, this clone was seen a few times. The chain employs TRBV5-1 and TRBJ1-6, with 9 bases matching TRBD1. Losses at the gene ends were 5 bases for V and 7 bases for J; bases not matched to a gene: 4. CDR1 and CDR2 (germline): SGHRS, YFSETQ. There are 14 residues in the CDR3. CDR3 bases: TGCGCCAGCAGGAGGACAGGGGACAATTCACCCCTCCACTTT. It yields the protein CASRRTGDNSPLHF.

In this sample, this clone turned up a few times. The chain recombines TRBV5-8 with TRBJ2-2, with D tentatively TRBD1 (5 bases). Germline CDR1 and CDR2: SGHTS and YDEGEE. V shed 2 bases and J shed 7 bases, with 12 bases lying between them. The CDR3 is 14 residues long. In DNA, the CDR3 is TGTGCCAGCAGCTTTGGGGCTCTGGGCGGGGAGCTGTTTTTT. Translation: CASSFGALGGELFF.

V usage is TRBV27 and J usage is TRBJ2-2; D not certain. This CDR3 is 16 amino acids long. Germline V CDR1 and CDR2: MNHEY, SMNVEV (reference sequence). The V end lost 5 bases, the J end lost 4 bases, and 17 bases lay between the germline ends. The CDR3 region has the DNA TGTGCCAGCAGTCCATTGACGCCTCGAGGCACCGGGGAGCTGTTTTTT. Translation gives CASSPLTPRGTGELFF.

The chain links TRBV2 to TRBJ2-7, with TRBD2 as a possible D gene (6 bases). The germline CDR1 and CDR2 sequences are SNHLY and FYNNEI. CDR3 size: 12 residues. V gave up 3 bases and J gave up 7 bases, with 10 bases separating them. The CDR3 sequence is CASSDRGLEQYF. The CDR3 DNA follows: TGTGCCAGCAGTGATAGGGGACTGGAGCAGTACTTC.

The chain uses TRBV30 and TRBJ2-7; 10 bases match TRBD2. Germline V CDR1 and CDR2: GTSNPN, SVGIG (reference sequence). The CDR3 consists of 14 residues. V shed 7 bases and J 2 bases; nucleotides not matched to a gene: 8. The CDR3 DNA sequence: TGTGCCTCGCTGGGACTAGCGCCGCCCTACGAGCAGTACTTC. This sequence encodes CASLGLAPPYEQYF.

In nucleotides, the CDR3 is TGTGCCAGCAGCTCCGCGGGGCTAGGGACCTACAATGAGCAGTTCTTC. Encoded protein: CASSSAGLGTYNEQFF. The J gene is TRBJ2-1, the V gene TRBV5-8, with a weak D call TRBD2 (6 bases). From germline, CDR1 is SGHTS and CDR2 YDEGEE. The CDR3 has 16 amino acids. Trimming removed 3 bases from V and 2 bases from J, with 15 bases in between.

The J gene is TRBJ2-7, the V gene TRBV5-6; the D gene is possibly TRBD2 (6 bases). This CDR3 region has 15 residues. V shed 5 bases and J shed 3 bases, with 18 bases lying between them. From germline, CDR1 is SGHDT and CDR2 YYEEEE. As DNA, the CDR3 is TGTGCCAGCAGTTGGGTGAGACTAGGATTCTACGAGCAGTACTTC. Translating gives CASSWVRLGFYEQYF.

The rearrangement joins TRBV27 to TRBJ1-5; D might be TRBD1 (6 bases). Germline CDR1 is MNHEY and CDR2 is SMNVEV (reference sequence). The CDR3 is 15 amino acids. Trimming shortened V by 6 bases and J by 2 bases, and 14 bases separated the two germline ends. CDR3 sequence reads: CASSQHQGRNQPQHF. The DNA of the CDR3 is TGTGCCAGCAGCCAGCACCAGGGGCGCAATCAGCCCCAGCATTTT.

CDR3 sequence reads: CARSFLRTSGAYNEQFF. The CDR3 bases are TGTGCCAGAAGCTTTCTACGGACTAGCGGGGCCTACAATGAGCAGTTCTTC. The chain joins TRBV5-3 to TRBJ2-1; TRBD2 agrees at 12 bases. TRBV5-3 is reported as an ORF; its role is uncertain. V shed 2 bases, J shed 2 bases, and the junction held 5 bases outside the gene matches. CDR3 length: 17 amino acids.

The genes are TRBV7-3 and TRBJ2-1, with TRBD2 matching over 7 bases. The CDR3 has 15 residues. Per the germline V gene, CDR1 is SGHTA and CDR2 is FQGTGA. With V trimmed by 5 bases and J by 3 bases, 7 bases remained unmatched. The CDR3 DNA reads TGTGCCAGCAGCCTCCTAGCGGTTGGCTACAATGAGCAGTTCTTC. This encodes CASSLLAVGYNEQFF. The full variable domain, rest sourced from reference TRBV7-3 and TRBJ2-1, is GAGVSQTPSNKVTEKGKYVELRCDPISGHTALYWYRQSLGQGPEFLIYFQGTGAADDSGLPNDRFFAVRPEGSVSTLKIQRTERGDSAVYLCASSLLAVGYNEQFFGPGTRLTVL.

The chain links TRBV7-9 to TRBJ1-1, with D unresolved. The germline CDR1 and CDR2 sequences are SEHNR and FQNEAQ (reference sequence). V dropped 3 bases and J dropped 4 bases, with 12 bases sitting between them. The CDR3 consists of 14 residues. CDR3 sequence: CASSFAGVGTEAFF. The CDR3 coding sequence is TGTGCCAGCAGCTTCGCCGGGGTTGGCACTGAAGCTTTCTTT.

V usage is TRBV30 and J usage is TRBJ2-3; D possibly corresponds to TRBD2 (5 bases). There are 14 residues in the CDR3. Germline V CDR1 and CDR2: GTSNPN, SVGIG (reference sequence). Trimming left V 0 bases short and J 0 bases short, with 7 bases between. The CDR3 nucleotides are TGTGCCTGGAGTGTAGTAGCGAGCACAGATACGCAGTATTTT. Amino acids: CAWSVVASTDTQYF.

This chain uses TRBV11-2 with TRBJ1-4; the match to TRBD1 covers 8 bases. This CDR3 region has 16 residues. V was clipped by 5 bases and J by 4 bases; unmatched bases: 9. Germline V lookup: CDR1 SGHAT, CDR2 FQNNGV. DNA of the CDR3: TGTGCCAGCAGCCCCCGGACAGGGACTATTAATGAAAAACTGTTTTTT. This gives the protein CASSPRTGTINEKLFF.

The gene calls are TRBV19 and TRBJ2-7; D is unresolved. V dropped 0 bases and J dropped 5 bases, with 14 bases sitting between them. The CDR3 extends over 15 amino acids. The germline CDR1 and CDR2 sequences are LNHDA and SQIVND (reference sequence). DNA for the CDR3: TGTGCCAGTAGTATAGATCGCGGTGTTGAGGACGAGCAGTACTTC. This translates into CASSIDRGVEDEQYF.